This T cell receptor (beta chain) was captured in a study of chemoradiotherapy in HPV16-positive cancers. Assay used: immunoSEQ multiplex PCR; TCRdb lists only in-frame clones, some missing. The table lists some 70,000 clones, 88% of them singletons, with around 3.8% in the top ten. Repertoires were sampled repeatedly during chemoradiotherapy. The ends were cut back, 0 bases at V and 0 bases at J, with 9 bases in the middle. There are 16 residues in the CDR3. Germline values: CDR1 MNHEY, CDR2 SVGAGI. This clonotype was obtained from a human donor with HPV-associated anogenital cancer. The chain uses TRBV6-5 and TRBJ2-4; D is uncertain. The source was blood, collected from a patient who underwent chemoradiotherapy. DNA of the CDR3: TGTGCCAGCAGTTACTCGATCGGTCTAGCCAAAAACATTCAGTACTTC. Residues: CASSYSIGLAKNIQYF.